The source of this T cell receptor beta chain is a study of T cells in Graves' hyperthyroidism and ophthalmopathy. General study points: Most thyroid clonotypes with frequency above 0.001 were detected in blood.

The source material, RNA transcripts, was used to amplify TCR beta CDR3 regions. RT-PCR in the first round (using the HTBI primer set) targeted the TCR CDR3. Each CDR3 protein gets one entry after TCRdb re-called the multiplex PCR reads with MiXCR. This table holds under 350,000 distinct CDR3 sequences, more than 15% found once. This clonotype showed up many times. The antigen remains undetermined. V was shortened by 4 bases and J by 1 base, with 25 bases between the two germline ends. This CDR3 has 19 residues. The germline V gene has CDR1 MNHEY and CDR2 SMNVEV (reference sequence). Sequencing was carried out using blood. The rearrangement uses TRBV27 and TRBJ1-1, with a tentative D call TRBD1 (5 bases). The TCR originated in a woman aged 60 to 75 with Graves' ophthalmopathy. The CDR3 nucleotides are TGTGCCAGCAGTTCAAGCTACCGACGACAGCTAGTTAAGAACACTGAAGCTTTCTTT. This encodes CASSSSYRRQLVKNTEAFF.